Each of the 19 T cell receptor beta chains below was sequenced from the same sample in a study of T cell repertoires in cytomegalovirus infection. MiXCR, run by TCRdb on the reads, gives a single entry per CDR3 protein. Found here are about 530,000 distinct CDR3 sequences, approximately 25% of them singletons; the top ten hold less than 15%. The sample comprised PBMCs. All receptors derive from a human donor in good health (CMV status not recorded). Some clones in this sample may be carry-over from other donors' samples.

This clonotype came up a few times. The rearrangement links TRBV28 to TRBJ1-5, with D uncertain. Trimming left V 3 bases short and J 7 bases short, with 13 bases between. This CDR3 spans 14 amino acids. Per germline, CDR1 MDHEN and CDR2 SYDVKM. CDR3 DNA: TGTGCCAGCAGTTTGTTGGGCAGGCAACAGCCCCAGCATTTT. It codes for CASSLLGRQQPQHF.

This chain links TRBV10-3 with TRBJ2-7; D is perhaps TRBD2 (5 bases). V was trimmed by 1 base and J by 5 bases, leaving 9 bases between them. CDR3 length: 13 amino acids. In germline, CDR1 is ENHRY, CDR2 SYGVKD. DNA of the CDR3: TGTGCCATCAGTGAGTTGGCTAGCAACGAGCAGTACGTC. It is translated as CAISELASNEQYV.

This chain uses TRBV19 with TRBJ1-2; tentatively, D is TRBD1 (6 bases). V was pared by 7 bases and J by 3 bases, with 9 bases between. The germline CDR1 and CDR2 sequences are LNHDA and SQIVND (reference sequence). CDR3 size: 12 residues. For the CDR3, the DNA is TGTGCCAGTAAAGGGGGTTACTATGGCTACACCTTC. Translation gives CASKGGYYGYTF.

Only a few counts were recorded for this clonotype. V is TRBV6-6 and J is TRBJ2-3, with TRBD2 as a possible D gene (6 bases). The CDR3 length is 14 residues. Trimming took off 6 bases at V and 5 bases at J, with 15 bases between the two ends. Germline loops: CDR1 MNHNY, CDR2 SVGAGI (reference sequence). The CDR3 reads CASRISGWGDTQYF. DNA for the CDR3: TGTGCCAGCAGAATTAGCGGCTGGGGAGATACGCAGTATTTT.

The chain carries TRBV20-1 and TRBJ1-4, with D hard to call. The CDR3 covers 14 residues. V lost 0 bases to trimming and J lost 4 bases, with 9 bases between them. Looked up from germline, CDR1 is DFQATT and CDR2 is SNEGSKA (reference sequence). CDR3 in DNA: TGCAGTGCTAGAGATTACGCGATTAATGAAAAACTGTTTTTT. Protein product: CSARDYAINEKLFF.

The chain is built from TRBV5-4 and TRBJ2-1; D is possibly TRBD2 (6 bases). Trimming shortened V by 1 base and J by 5 bases, and 13 bases separated the two germline ends. The V gene's germline CDR1 is SGHNT and CDR2 YYREEE (reference sequence). This CDR3 is built from 15 residues. The CDR3 loop reads CASSLSSGWDNEQFF. The CDR3 DNA is TGTGCCAGCAGCTTGAGTAGCGGCTGGGACAATGAGCAGTTCTTC.

There are a few counts of this clonotype. The chain links TRBV12-3 or TRBV12-4 to TRBJ2-1; D uncertain. CDR3 length: 12 residues. Trimming pared 2 bases from V and 12 bases from J, leaving 11 bases between. For the CDR3, the DNA is TGTGCCAGCAGTTTAACCGGAGAACGGCAGTTCTTC. As protein: CASSLTGERQFF.

The J gene is TRBJ1-1, the V gene TRBV4-3; 8 nucleotides align to TRBD1. The CDR3 is 17 residues long. Germline V gene lookup returns CDR1 LGHNA and CDR2 YSLEER. Trimming at V came to 1 base and at J to 3 bases, leaving 10 bases not matched to a gene. The CDR3 sequence: CASSQARQGAFYTEAFF. CDR3 coding DNA: TGCGCCAGCAGCCAAGCGCGTCAGGGGGCTTTCTACACTGAAGCTTTCTTT.

A few counts support this clonotype. The chain has TRBV25-1 and TRBJ2-1; TRBD2 matches 11 bases. The V gene's germline CDR1 is MGHDK and CDR2 SYGVNS. J was trimmed by 4 bases and V by 8 bases; bases with no gene match: 4. CDR3 length equals 14 residues. The CDR3 here is CASGGLAEYNEQFF. The DNA of the CDR3 is TGTGCCAGCGGGGGACTAGCGGAATACAATGAGCAGTTCTTC.

The chain joins TRBV28 to TRBJ1-4; D remains unclear. The CDR3 spans 14 residues. Germline V gives CDR1 MDHEN, CDR2 SYDVKM. The V end was cut by 2 bases, the J end by 7 bases, with 11 bases between. The CDR3: CASSLASAPEKLFF. The CDR3 nucleotides read TGTGCCAGCAGTTTAGCGTCCGCCCCTGAAAAACTGTTTTTT. The full variable domain, in which reference TRBV28 and TRBJ1-4 provide the parts outside the CDR3, is DVKVTQSSRYLVKRTGEKVFLECVQDMDHENMFWYRQDPGLGLRLIYFSYDVKMKEKGDIPEGYSVSREKKERFSLILESASTNQTSMYLCASSLASAPEKLFFGSGTQLSVL.

This clonotype was seen a few times. The V and J genes are TRBV24-1 and TRBJ2-5; perhaps TRBD2 as D (6 bases). V dropped 5 bases and J dropped 4 bases, with 10 bases sitting between them. The germline CDR1 and CDR2 sequences are KGHDR and SFDVKD. The CDR3 runs to 13 residues. Written as DNA, the CDR3 is TGTGCCACCAGTGGTAGGGGAGGAGAGACCCAGTACTTC. Its protein is CATSGRGGETQYF.

The chain has TRBV29-1 and TRBJ2-5; 13 bases are a match to TRBD2. The CDR3 loop spans 15 amino acids. The germline gives CDR1 SQVTM, CDR2 ANQGSEA. Germline trimming cut 1 base from V and 4 bases from J; bases unmatched to any gene: 3. The CDR3 DNA is TGCAGCGTTGAAGGGACTAGCGGGAGACTAGAGACCCAGTACTTC. Its translation: CSVEGTSGRLETQYF.

The chain recombines TRBV28 with TRBJ1-5; D unclear. This CDR3 is built from 14 residues. Trimming pared 6 bases from V and 6 bases from J, leaving 15 bases between. From germline, CDR1 is MDHEN and CDR2 SYDVKM. The CDR3 coding sequence is TGTGCCAGCAGCCTTCCGGACTACAGTCAGCCCCAGCATTTT. Protein product: CASSLPDYSQPQHF.

As for this clonotype: A read error is possible here, since a much larger clone lies one base away. The chain has TRBV7-6 and TRBJ2-4; D not certain. CDR3 size: 12 residues. The V end lost 2 bases, the J end lost 10 bases, and 9 bases lay between the germline ends. The germline gives CDR1 SGHVS, CDR2 FNYEAQ. This CDR3 reads CASSLNSLIQYF. DNA for the CDR3: TGTGCCAGCAGCTTAAATTCGTTGATTCAGTACTTC. The full variable domain, rest sourced from reference TRBV7-6 and TRBJ2-4, is GAGVSQSPRYKVTKRGQDVALRCDPISGHVSLYWYRQALGQGPEFLTYFNYEAQQDKSGLPNDRFSAERPEGSISTLTIQRTEQRDSAMYRCASSLNSLIQYFGAGTRLSVL.

As regards this clonotype: A much bigger clone sits one base away, suggesting this may be a read error. The chain recombines TRBV7-9 with TRBJ2-1; D gene unclear. CDR1 SEHNR and CDR2 FQNEAQ come from the germline V gene (reference sequence). V was pared by 4 bases and J by 4 bases, with 8 bases between. The CDR3 spans 13 residues. The CDR3 spells CASSSPWYNEQFF. The CDR3 DNA follows: TGTGCCAGCAGCTCCCCGTGGTACAATGAGCAGTTCTTC.

The rearrangement links TRBV2 to TRBJ1-2, with D tentatively TRBD1 (5 bases). CDR1 SNHLY and CDR2 FYNNEI come from the germline V gene. Between the trimmed V and J ends, which lost 8 bases and 4 bases, there was a span of 14 bases. The CDR3 has 13 residues. CDR3 protein: CASPAQGGYGYTF. The CDR3 DNA reads as TGTGCCAGCCCCGCCCAGGGAGGCTATGGCTACACCTTC. The variable domain in full, with the rest retrieved from reference TRBV2 and TRBJ1-2, is EPEVTQTPSHQVTQMGQEVILRCVPISNHLYFYWYRQILGQKVEFLVSFYNNEISEKSEIFDDQFSVERPDGSNFTLKIRSTKLEDSAMYFCASPAQGGYGYTFGSGTRLTVV.

This clonotype turned up a few times. This chain links TRBV6-1 with TRBJ2-2, with 8 bases matching TRBD2. This CDR3 is built from 16 residues. CDR1 and CDR2 from the germline V gene are MNHNS and SASEGT. V lost 5 bases and J lost 6; bases outside the gene matches: 11. CDR3 residues: CASSYLRTSLAGELFF. CDR3 DNA: TGTGCCAGCAGTTACCTCCGGACTAGCCTGGCCGGGGAGCTGTTTTTT.

This clonotype was detected a few times. J is TRBJ1-1 and V is TRBV10-3; possible D gene TRBD1, 6 bases. V was trimmed by 4 bases and J by 5 bases, leaving 11 bases between them. Germline loops: CDR1 ENHRY, CDR2 SYGVKD. The CDR3 spans 13 residues. The CDR3 sequence: CAISGNRETEAFF. The CDR3 bases are TGTGCCATCAGTGGGAACAGGGAGACTGAAGCTTTCTTT.

The sample holds a few counts of this clonotype. The chain employs TRBV5-4 and TRBJ2-5; 9 positions match TRBD1. Germline values: CDR1 SGHNT, CDR2 YYREEE (reference sequence). The CDR3 totals 14 residues. With V trimmed by 5 bases and J by 3 bases, 5 bases remained unmatched. The CDR3 DNA sequence: TGTGCCAGCAGGACAGGGGGGTCGGAAGAGACCCAGTACTTC. This gives the protein CASRTGGSEETQYF.